This T cell receptor beta chain was sequenced in a study of blood T cell repertoires in COVID-19. For the study at large: COVID-19 samples from acute and convalescent phases originated in the United States, Italy and Spain. PBMCs, B-cell-depleted T cells, or T cells provided the cDNA or gDNA that made up the material.

This clone was observed once. The CDR3 has 15 amino acids. Germline CDR1 SGDLS, CDR2 YYNGEE. V shed 6 bases, J shed 1 base, and the junction held 8 bases outside the gene matches. Authors' data handling: Reference gene primers were amplified, and this amplification served to estimate nucleated cell counts. Data came from immunoSEQ multiplex PCR; TCRdb stores just in-frame clones and leaves some out. V and J calls and clone size are given by that table; D and trimming were obtained from the DNA. The data hold approximately 150,000 clones, with roughly 93% observed a single time. The clonotype was recovered from a woman aged 60-70 years with COVID-19, enrolled during active disease. The rearrangement links TRBV9 to TRBJ1-1; TRBD1 matches at 8 bases. Material for sequencing was peripheral blood. CDR3 in DNA: TGTGCCAGCACTCAAATCACAGGGGGGAACACTGAAGCTTTCTTT. Amino acid sequence: CASTQITGGNTEAFF.